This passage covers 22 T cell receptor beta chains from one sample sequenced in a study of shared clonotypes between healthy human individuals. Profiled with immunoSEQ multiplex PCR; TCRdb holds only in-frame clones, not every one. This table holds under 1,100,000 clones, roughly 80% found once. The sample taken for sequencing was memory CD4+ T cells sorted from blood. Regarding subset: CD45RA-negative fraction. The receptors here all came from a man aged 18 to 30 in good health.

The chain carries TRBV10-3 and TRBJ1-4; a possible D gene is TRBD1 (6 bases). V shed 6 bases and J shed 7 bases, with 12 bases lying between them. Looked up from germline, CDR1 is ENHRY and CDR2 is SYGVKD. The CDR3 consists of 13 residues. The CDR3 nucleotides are TGTGCCATCAGCCGGGAAGGGGGTGAAAAACTGTTTTTT. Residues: CAISREGGEKLFF.

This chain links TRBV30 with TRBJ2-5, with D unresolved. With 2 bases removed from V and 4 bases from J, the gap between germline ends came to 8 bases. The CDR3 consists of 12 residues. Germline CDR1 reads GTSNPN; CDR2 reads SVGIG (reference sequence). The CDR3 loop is CAWSPDRETQYF. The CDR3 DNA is TGTGCCTGGAGTCCAGATAGAGAGACCCAGTACTTC. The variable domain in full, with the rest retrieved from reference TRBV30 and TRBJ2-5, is SQTIHQWPATLVQPVGSPLSLECTVEGTSNPNLYWYRQAAGRGLQLLFYSVGIGQISSEVPQNLSASRPQDRQFILSSKKLLLSDSGFYLCAWSPDRETQYFGPGTRLLVL.

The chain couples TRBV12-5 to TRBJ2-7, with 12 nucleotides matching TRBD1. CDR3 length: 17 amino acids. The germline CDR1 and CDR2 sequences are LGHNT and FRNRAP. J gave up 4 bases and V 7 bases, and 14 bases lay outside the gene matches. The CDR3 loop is CASALGPGQGAPYEQYF. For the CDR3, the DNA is TGTGCTAGTGCCCTGGGCCCGGGACAGGGGGCGCCGTACGAGCAGTACTTC.

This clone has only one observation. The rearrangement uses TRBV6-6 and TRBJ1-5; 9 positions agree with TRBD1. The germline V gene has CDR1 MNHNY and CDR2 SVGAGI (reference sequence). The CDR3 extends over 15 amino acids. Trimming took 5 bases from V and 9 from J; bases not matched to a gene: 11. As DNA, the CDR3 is TGTGCCAGCAGTCGAAGGGACAGGGACGGAGGGCCCCAGCATTTT. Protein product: CASSRRDRDGGPQHF.

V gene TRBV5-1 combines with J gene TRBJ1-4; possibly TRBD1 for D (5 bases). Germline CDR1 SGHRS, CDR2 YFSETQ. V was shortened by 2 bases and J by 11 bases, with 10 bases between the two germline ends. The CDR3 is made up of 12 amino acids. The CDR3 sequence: CASSFRGDKLFF. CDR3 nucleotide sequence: TGCGCCAGCAGCTTTAGGGGAGACAAACTGTTTTTT.

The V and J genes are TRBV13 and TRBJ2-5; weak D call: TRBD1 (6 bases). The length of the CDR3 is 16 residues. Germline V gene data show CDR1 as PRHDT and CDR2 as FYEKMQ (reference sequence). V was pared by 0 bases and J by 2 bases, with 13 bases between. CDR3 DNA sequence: TGTGCCAGCAGCTTAGGGGACAGAGATCAACAAGAGACCCAGTACTTC. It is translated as CASSLGDRDQQETQYF. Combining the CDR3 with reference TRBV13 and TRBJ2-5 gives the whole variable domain AAGVIQSPRHLIKEKRETATLKCYPIPRHDTVYWYQQGPGQDPQFLISFYEKMQSDKGSIPDRFSAQQFSDYHSELNMSSLELGDSALYFCASSLGDRDQQETQYFGPGTRLLVL.

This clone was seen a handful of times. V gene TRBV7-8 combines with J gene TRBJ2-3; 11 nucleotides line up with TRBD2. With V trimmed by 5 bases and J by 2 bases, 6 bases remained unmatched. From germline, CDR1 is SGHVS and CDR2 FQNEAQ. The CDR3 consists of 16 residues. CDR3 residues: CASSLRGLADTDTQYF. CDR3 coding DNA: TGTGCCAGCAGCCTCCGGGGACTAGCGGACACAGATACGCAGTATTTT.

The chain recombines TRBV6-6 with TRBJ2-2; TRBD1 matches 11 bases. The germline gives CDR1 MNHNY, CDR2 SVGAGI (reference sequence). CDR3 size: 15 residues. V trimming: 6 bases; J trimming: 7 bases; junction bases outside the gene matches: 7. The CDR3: CASRGDRGKVGELFF. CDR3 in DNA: TGTGCCAGCAGGGGGGACAGGGGGAAGGTCGGGGAGCTGTTTTTT.

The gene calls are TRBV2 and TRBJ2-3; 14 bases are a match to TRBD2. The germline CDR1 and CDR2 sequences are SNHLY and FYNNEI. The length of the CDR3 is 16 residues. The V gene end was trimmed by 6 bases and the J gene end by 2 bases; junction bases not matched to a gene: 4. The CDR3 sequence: CASRGTSGGSTDTQYF. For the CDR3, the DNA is TGTGCCAGCAGGGGGACTAGCGGGGGATCCACAGATACGCAGTATTTT.

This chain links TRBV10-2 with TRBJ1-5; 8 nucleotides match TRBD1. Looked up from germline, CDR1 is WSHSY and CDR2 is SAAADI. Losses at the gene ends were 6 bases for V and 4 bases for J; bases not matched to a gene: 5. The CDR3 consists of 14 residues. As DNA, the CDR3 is TGCGCCAGCAGGGACAGGGCGATTAATCAGCCCCAGCATTTT. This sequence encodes CASRDRAINQPQHF.

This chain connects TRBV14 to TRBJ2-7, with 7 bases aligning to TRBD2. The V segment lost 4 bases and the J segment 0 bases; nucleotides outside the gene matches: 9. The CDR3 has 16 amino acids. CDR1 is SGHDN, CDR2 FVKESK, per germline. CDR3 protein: CASSPREDGSSYEQYF. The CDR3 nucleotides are TGTGCCAGCAGCCCCCGGGAGGACGGAAGCTCCTACGAGCAGTACTTC.

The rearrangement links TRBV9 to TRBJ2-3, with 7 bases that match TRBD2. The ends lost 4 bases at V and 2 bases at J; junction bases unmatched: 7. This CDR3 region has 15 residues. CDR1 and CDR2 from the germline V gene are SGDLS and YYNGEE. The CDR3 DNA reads TGTGCCAGCAGCCTGCCGGGGGGTCTCACAGATACGCAGTATTTT. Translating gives CASSLPGGLTDTQYF.

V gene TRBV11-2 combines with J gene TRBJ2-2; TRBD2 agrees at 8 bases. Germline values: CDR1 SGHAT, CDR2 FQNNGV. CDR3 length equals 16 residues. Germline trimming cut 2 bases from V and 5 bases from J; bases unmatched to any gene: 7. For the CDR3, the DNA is TGTGCCAGCAGCTTACCTTCGGGGGGGCTTACCGGGGAGCTGTTTTTT. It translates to CASSLPSGGLTGELFF.

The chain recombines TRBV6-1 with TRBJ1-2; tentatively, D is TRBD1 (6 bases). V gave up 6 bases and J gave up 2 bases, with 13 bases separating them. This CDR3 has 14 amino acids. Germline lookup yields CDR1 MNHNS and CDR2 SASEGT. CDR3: CASRAAGVNYGYTF. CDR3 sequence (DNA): TGTGCCAGCAGGGCCGCAGGGGTAAACTATGGCTACACCTTC.

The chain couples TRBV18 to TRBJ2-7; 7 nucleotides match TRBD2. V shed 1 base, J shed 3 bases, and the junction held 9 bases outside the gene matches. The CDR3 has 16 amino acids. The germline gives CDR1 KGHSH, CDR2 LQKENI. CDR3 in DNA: TGTGCCAGCTCACCACAGGGTGGCGGGAGAATCTACGAGCAGTACTTC. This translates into CASSPQGGGRIYEQYF.

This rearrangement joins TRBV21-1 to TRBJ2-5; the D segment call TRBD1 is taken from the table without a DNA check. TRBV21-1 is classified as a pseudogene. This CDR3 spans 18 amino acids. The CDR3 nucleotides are TGTGCCAGCAGCACGTTATACCTCCGGGACAGGGTTCCAGAGACCCAGTACTTC. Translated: CASSTLYLRDRVPETQYF.

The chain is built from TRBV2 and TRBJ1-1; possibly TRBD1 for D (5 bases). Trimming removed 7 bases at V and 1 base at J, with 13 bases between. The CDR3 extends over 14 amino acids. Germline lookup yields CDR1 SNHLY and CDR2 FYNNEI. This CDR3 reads CASNQGISNTEAFF. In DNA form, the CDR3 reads TGTGCCAGCAACCAGGGTATCTCGAACACTGAAGCTTTCTTT.

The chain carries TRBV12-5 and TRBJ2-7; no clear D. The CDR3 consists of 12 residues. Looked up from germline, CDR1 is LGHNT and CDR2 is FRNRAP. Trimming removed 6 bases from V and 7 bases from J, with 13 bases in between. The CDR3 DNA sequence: TGTGCTAGTGGCCACTCCCCTCGGGAGCAGTACTTC. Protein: CASGHSPREQYF.

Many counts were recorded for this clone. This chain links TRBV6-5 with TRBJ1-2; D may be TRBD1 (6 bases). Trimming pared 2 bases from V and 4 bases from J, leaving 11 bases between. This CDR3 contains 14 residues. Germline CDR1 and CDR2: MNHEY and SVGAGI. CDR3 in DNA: TGTGCCAGCAGTTACAACGGACAGCCCTATGGCTACACCTTC. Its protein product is CASSYNGQPYGYTF.

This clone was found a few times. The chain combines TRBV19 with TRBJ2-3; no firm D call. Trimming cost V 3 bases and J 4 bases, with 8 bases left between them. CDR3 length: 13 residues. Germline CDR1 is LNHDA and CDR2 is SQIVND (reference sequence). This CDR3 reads CASSIPGSDTQYF. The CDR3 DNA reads TGTGCCAGTAGTATTCCCGGGTCAGATACGCAGTATTTT.

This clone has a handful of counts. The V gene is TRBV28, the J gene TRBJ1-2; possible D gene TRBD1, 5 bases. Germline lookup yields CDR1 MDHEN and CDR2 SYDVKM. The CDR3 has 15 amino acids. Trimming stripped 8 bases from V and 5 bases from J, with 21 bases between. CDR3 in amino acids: CASRSSLGEGYGYTF. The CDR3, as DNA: TGTGCCAGCCGTTCCTCTTTGGGGGAGGGGTATGGCTACACCTTC.

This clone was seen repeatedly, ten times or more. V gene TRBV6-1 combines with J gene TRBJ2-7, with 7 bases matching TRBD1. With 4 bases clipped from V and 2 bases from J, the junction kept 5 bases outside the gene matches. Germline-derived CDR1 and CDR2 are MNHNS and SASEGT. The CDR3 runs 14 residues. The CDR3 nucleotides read TGTGCCAGCAGTGTTACCGGGACAGCCTACGAGCAGTACTTC. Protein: CASSVTGTAYEQYF.